The rows below give T cell receptor beta chains drawn from one sample of a study of shared clonotypes between healthy human individuals. Some clones are missing from TCRdb's copy, which holds only in-frame ones; the method was immunoSEQ multiplex PCR. The table has 640,000 or so clones, 72% seen once. The sequenced sample was memory CD4+ T cells sorted from blood. The receptors originated from a woman aged 30 to 39 in good health. Each CDR3 is given with its conserved first and last residue. D genes are given only for firm matches. Clone size is stated in some rows and not others, as once, few, many or a class when expanded.

TRBV7-6	15	-	TRBJ2-7	TRBD2	CASSFVAGGVYEQYF
TRBV18	13	-	TRBJ1-1	TRBD1	CASSPTSGQEAFF
TRBV19	15	-	TRBJ2-1	-	CASSRVLSSYNEQFF
TRBV7-9	18	-	TRBJ2-3	TRBD2	CASSEPGLAGLSTDTQYF
TRBV7-2	14	-	TRBJ2-3	TRBD1	CASSPGTGGDTQYF
TRBV21-1	17	once	TRBJ2-3	-	CASSKGKGGSYTDTQYF
TRBV6-5	14	-	TRBJ1-3	-	CASSNTGTGNTIYF
TRBV5-8	14	-	TRBJ2-7	TRBD2	CASSDWGGTYEQYF
TRBV19	13	once	TRBJ2-7	TRBD2	CASKGLAGVEQYF
TRBV28	18	-	TRBJ1-4	-	CASSSSGGGAGTNEKLFF
TRBV28	12	-	TRBJ2-7	-	CASSFTGIEQYF
TRBV7-2	12	-	TRBJ2-5	-	CASSLGQETQYF
TRBV5-1	16	once	TRBJ2-3	TRBD2	CASSPRTSGRTDTQYF
TRBV11-2	13	-	TRBJ2-1	-	CASRDGGRVEQFF
TRBV10-3	12	few	TRBJ2-7	-	CAISGAGYEQYF
TRBV7-6	14	-	TRBJ2-7	-	CASSFQRDSYEQYF
TRBV27	15	-	TRBJ2-7	-	CASSSFSAPTYEQYF
TRBV28	13	-	TRBJ1-1	-	CASSLYASGGAFF
TRBV11-2	18	once	TRBJ2-2	TRBD2	CASSPPPSSGTSSRELFF
TRBV29-1	14	-	TRBJ1-2	TRBD1	CSVDGAGDSYGYTF
TRBV2	15	-	TRBJ2-6	TRBD1	CASNHRGTGANVLTF
TRBV18	14	-	TRBJ1-1	-	CASSPQGTGTEAFF
TRBV9	14	-	TRBJ2-7	TRBD2	CASSVASGRGEQYF
TRBV19	14	-	TRBJ2-7	-	CASTQPGRDYEQYF
TRBV7-8	16	few	TRBJ2-5	TRBD1	CASSKGQGDYQETQYF
TRBV11-1	17	-	TRBJ2-3	-	CASSLGSAVKLTDTQYF
TRBV15	17	-	TRBJ2-1	TRBD2	CATSPGDYSGRPNEQFF
TRBV5-1	15	-	TRBJ2-7	TRBD1	CASSLSGQASYEQYF
TRBV28	12	-	TRBJ2-7	-	CASSSVPYEQYF
TRBV19	16	-	TRBJ1-1	TRBD1	CASTRGANRGYTEAFF
TRBV28	13	-	TRBJ2-7	-	CASSSGHSYEQYF
TRBV7-3	15	-	TRBJ2-1	TRBD2	CASSLSLAGGAEQFF
TRBV4-1	14	-	TRBJ2-1	-	CASSRLTSYNEQFF
TRBV19	20	-	TRBJ2-1	TRBD2	CASSWGAAGLAGGPYNEQFF
TRBV6-5	12	few	TRBJ2-7	-	CASRRTEHEQYF
TRBV7-9	12	-	TRBJ2-1	-	CASSLADNEQFF
TRBV6-5	14	-	TRBJ2-7	-	CASSYSGAEREQYF
TRBV5-4	13	-	TRBJ1-2	-	CASSFSRDGRDTF
TRBV2	14	-	TRBJ1-1	-	CASSLSSGNTEAFF
TRBV6-6	15	-	TRBJ1-2	TRBD1	CASSSRDRGSGGYTF
TRBV28	15	-	TRBJ2-1	-	CASSLLSRGDNEQFF